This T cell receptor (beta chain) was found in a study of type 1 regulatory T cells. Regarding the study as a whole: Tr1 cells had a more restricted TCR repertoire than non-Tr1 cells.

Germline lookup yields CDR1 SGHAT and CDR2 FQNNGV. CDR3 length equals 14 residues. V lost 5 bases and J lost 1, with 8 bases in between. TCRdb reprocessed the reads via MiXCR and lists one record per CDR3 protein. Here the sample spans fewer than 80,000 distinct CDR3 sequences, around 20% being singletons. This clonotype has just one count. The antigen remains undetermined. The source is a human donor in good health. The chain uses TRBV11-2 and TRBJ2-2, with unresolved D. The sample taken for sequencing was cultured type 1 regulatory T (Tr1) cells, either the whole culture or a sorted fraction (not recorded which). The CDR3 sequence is CASSIVGNTGELFF. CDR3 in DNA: TGTGCCAGCAGCATAGTGGGGAACACCGGGGAGCTGTTTTTT.